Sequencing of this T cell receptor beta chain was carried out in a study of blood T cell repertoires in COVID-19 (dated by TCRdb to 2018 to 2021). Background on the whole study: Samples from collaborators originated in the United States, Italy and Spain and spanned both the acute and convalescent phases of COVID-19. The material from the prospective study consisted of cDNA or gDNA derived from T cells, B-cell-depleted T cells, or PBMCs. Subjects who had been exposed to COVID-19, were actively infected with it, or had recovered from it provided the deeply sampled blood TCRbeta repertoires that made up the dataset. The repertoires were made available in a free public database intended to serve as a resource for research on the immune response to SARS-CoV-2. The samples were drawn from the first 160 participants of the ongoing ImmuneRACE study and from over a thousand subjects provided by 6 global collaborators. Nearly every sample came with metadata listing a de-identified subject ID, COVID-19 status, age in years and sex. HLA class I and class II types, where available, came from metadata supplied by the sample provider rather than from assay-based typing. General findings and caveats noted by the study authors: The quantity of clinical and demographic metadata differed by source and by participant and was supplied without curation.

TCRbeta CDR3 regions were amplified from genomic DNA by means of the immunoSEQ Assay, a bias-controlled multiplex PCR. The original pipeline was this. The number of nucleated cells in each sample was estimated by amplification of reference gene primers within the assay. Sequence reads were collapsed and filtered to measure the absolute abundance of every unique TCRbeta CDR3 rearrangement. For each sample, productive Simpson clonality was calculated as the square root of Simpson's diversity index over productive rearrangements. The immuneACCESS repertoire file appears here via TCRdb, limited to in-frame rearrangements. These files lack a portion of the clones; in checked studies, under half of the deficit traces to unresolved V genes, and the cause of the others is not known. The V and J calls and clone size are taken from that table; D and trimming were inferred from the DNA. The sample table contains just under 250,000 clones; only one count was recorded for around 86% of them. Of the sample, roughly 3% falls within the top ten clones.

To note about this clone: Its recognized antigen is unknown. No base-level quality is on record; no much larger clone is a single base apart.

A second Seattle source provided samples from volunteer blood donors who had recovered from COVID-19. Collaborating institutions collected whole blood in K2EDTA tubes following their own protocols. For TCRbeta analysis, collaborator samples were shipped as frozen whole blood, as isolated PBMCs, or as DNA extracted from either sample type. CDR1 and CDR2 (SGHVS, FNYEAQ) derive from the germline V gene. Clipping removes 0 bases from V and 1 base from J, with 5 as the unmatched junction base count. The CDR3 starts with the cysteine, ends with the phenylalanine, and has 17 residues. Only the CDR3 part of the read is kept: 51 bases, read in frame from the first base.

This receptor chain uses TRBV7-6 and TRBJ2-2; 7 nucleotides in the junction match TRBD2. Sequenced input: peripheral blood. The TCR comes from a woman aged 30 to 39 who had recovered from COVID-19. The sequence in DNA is TGTGCCAGCAGCTTAGCGCTTGGCGGGGGGAACACCGGGGAGCTGTTTTTT. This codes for CASSLALGGGNTGELFF.